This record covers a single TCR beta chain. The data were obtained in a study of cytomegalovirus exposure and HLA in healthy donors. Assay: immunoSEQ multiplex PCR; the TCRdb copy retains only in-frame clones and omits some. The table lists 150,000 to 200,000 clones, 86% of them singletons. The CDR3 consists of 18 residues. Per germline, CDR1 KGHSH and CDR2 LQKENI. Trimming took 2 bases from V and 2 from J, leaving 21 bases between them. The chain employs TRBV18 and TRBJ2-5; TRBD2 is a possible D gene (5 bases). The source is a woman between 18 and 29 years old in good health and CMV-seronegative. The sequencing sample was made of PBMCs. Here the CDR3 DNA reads TGTGCCAGCTCACCAAATCGACCTAGCTGGGCAGCTCAAGAGACCCAGTACTTC. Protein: CASSPNRPSWAAQETQYF.